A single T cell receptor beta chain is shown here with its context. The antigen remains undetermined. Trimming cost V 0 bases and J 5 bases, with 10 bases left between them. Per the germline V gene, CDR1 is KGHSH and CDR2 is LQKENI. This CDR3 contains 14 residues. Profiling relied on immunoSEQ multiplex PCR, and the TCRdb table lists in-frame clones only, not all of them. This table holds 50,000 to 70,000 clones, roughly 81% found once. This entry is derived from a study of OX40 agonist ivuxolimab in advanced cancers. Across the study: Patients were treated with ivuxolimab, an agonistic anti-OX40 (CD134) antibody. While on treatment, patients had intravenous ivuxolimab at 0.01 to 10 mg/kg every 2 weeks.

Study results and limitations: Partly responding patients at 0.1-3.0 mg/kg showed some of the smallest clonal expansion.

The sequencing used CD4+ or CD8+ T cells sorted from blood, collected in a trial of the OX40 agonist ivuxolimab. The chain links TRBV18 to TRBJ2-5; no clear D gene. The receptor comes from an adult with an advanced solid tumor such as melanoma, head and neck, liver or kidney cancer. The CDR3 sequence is CASSPPPGRETQYF. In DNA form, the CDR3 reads TGTGCCAGCTCACCACCCCCAGGCCGGGAGACCCAGTACTTC.